This T cell receptor (beta chain) was sequenced in a study of blood T cell repertoires in COVID-19. In the study overall: The origin of the acute and convalescent COVID-19 samples was the United States, Italy and Spain.

Seattle-derived patients entered the study during active infection and were followed longitudinally. Study processing details: The authors estimated nucleated cell counts from reference gene primer amplification. Some clones are missing from TCRdb's copy, which holds only in-frame ones; the method was immunoSEQ multiplex PCR. V and J calls and clone size come straight from that table; D and trimming were deduced from the DNA. Among about 350,000 clones, around nine tenths were seen once, and the ten largest hold more than 5.5%. V dropped 0 bases and J dropped 6; count of bases not matched to a gene: 7. There are 16 residues in the CDR3. Germline V CDR1 and CDR2: MGHDK, SYGVNS.

Input material: peripheral blood. The receptor comes from a woman aged 70 to 79 with COVID-19, enrolled during active disease. The chain uses TRBV25-1 and TRBJ1-1, with 10 positions matching TRBD1. CDR3 amino acids: CASSEYGGDRGAEAFF. The DNA for the CDR3 is TGTGCCAGCAGTGAATATGGTGGGGACAGGGGTGCTGAAGCTTTCTTT.